Detailed here is one TCR beta chain. What this receptor recognizes is not known. No qualities accompany the bases; no much larger clone lies one base away. The CDR3 regions of human TCRbeta chains were subjected to immunosequencing. Concerning the study's data processing: Repertoire TCRs were checked for matches against a reference library of SARS-CoV-2-specific TCRs that had been generated using the MIRA antigen-specificity platform. Breadth was defined as the fraction of unique TCRs that were SARS-CoV-2-associated, and depth was defined as the fraction of total T cells that were SARS-CoV-2-associated. Using the MIRA data, each spike-specific TCR was assigned both to the spike region to which the TCR was reactive and to a CD4 or CD8 class. Log10-transformed breadth and depth values were compared by one-way ANOVA with Sidak's multiple comparisons tests. TCRdb re-hosts the immuneACCESS table, in-frame sequences only. Its copies lack some clones; in the studies checked, an unresolved V gene accounts for under half of them, and the cause for the rest is not known. V and J calls and clone size are copied from that table; D and trimming were computed from the DNA. The sample table contains 120,000 to 150,000 clones; only one count was recorded for about 86% of them. The ten biggest clones cover approximately 4.7% of the sample.

This sample was included in a study of T cell responses to AZD1222 COVID-19 vaccine (dated by TCRdb to the early 2020s). Regarding the research as a whole: TCR sequencing was performed for 230 to 250 trial participants, of whom 200 to 210 were given two doses of AZD1222 and some 26 were given two doses of MenACWY control vaccine. Trial participants were enrolled into age subgroups of 18-55, 56-69 and 70-plus years, which contained 148, 28 and 57 TCR-sequenced participants, respectively. Paper-wide results and their limitations: Because no day 14 peak-response samples were available, repertoires were characterized only after the peak T cell response. The 56-69-year group was small, and its depth increase did not reach significance, likely because of low power. Participants were mostly white British and included more females than males, and it was suggested by the authors that clonal diversity may have been underestimated. Reportedly, almost half of the unique spike-specific TCRs recognized epitopes lying outside the regions that are mutated in the B.1.351 and B.1.1.7 variants. A significant rise in spike-specific TCR breadth and depth was observed after two AZD1222 doses relative to day 0 and relative to MenACWY recipients. CD4 TCRs associated with the vaccine covered the entire spike protein, and the dominant responses were in regions 160-218 and 743-854. Conclusions about previously exposed vaccinees are limited, since just six AZD1222 recipients were seropositive for SARS-CoV-2 at baseline.

Per the publication, the time point label means: about 28 days (+/-7) after the second vaccine dose. AZD1222 recipients with second doses at about 4 weeks or about 12 weeks were pooled, because spike-specific TCR depth and breadth did not differ between schedules. The vaccinee samples were drawn from two UK trials, COV001 and COV002, one of which was a single-blind randomized controlled phase 2/3 trial testing AZD1222 (ChAdOx1 nCoV-19) in healthy adults. For TCRbeta chain sequencing, PBMC samples from trial participants were taken at day 0 and at day 28 after the second dose. The trim is 0 bases for V and 2 bases for J, with a gap of 14 bases between the germline ends. The CDR3 measures 17 amino acids from cysteine to phenylalanine. Kept here is only the CDR3 DNA, which spans 51 bases and is read in frame from base 1. The germline V gene gives CDR1 as LGHNA and CDR2 as YNFKEQ.

This clonotype was sampled from an adult who received the AZD1222 COVID-19 vaccine. This chain is built from TRBV4-2 and TRBJ2-1; the best D guess is TRBD2, with 7 bases matching. Sequencing was performed on peripheral blood, taken 28 days after the second AZD1222 dose. The nucleotide sequence is given as TGTGCCAGCAGCCAAGATATTCGGGGGGCAGCCTACAATGAGCAGTTCTTC. This encodes CASSQDIRGAAYNEQFF.